This T cell receptor beta chain was recovered during a study of shared clonotypes between healthy human individuals. Study-wide findings and caveats: Some clonotypes were shared by all four sorted-subset donors, while others were not shared. The non-shared ones had lower generation probabilities than the shared ones.

CDR1 is SGHTA and CDR2 is FQGNSA in the germline V gene. This CDR3 is built from 15 residues. The V end lost 5 bases, the J end lost 4 bases, and 17 bases lay between the germline ends. As for this clone: Antigen: not known.

A CD45RA-negative memory subset and a CD45RA+ naive subset were separated from the CD4+ cells. In the sorted-subset replicate PCRs, 150 to 200 ng DNA, roughly 29,000 T cell genomes, was used. In the original analysis: Junction-only sequences without quality scores were provided by ImmunoSEQ, so filtering was different. Profiled with immunoSEQ multiplex PCR; TCRdb holds only in-frame clones, not every one. The V and J calls and clone size were taken over from that table, and D and trimming were inferred from the DNA. This repertoire shows 2.5 million or so clones, about 92% found once; its top ten account for more than 0.12%.

The sample consisted of naive CD4+ T cells sorted from blood. The subset here: CD45RA+ positively selected. The chain is built from TRBV7-2 and TRBJ2-5, with D possibly being TRBD2 (6 bases). The TCR originated in a man between 18 and 29 years old in good health. Here the CDR3 reads CASSPAGLKRETQYF. The CDR3, as DNA: TGTGCCAGCAGCCCCGCGGGACTTAAACGAGAGACCCAGTACTTC.